Described below is a single TCR beta chain sequence and its context. The antigen is undetermined. The data are from a study of glioma-infiltrating T cells after dendritic cell vaccination. Whole-study results and caveats: Few patients contributed both blood and tumor specimens.

Germline lookup yields CDR1 SNHLY and CDR2 FYNNEI. This CDR3 has 13 residues. Trimming shortened V by 8 bases and J by 0 bases, and 8 bases separated the two germline ends. The repertoire was sequenced with immunoSEQ multiplex PCR; TCRdb's copy has only in-frame clones and lacks some. Of about 96,000 clones listed, 79% were seen once; the top ten hold under 7%. The receptor was isolated from a human donor with glioblastoma. The V and J genes are TRBV2 and TRBJ1-5, with D possibly matching TRBD1 (5 bases). Sequenced material: blood, taken before dendritic cell vaccination. Here the CDR3 DNA reads TGTGCCAGCGGGGGGGATAGCAATCAGCCCCAGCATTTT. Its protein product is CASGGDSNQPQHF.